These 5 T cell receptor beta chains share one sample of origin, sequenced in a study of T cells in Graves' hyperthyroidism and ophthalmopathy. RNA transcripts served as the template for amplifying TCR beta CDR3 regions. During a first-round RT-PCR of the TCR CDR3, the HTBI primer set was used. TCRdb re-derived calls from the multiplex PCR reads in MiXCR, one entry per CDR3 protein. The table includes roughly 580,000 distinct CDR3 sequences, about 15% detected once. Material for sequencing was blood. These receptors originate from a woman aged 25 to 39 with Graves' hyperthyroidism that later progressed to Graves' ophthalmopathy.

This clonotype was detected many times. The chain couples TRBV10-2 to TRBJ1-5; D is possibly TRBD1 (6 bases). Trimming took 3 bases from V and 3 from J, leaving 15 bases between them. This CDR3 spans 16 amino acids. Germline lookup yields CDR1 WSHSY and CDR2 SAAADI. The CDR3 region is CASSDPSGANNQPQHF. The DNA of the CDR3 is TGCGCCAGCAGTGACCCGTCAGGGGCGAACAATCAGCCCCAGCATTTT.

Ten or more counts support this clonotype. The chain has TRBV18 and TRBJ1-5; perhaps TRBD1 as D (6 bases). Germline CDR1 and CDR2: KGHSH and LQKENI. The CDR3 spans 14 residues. Trimming pared 2 bases from V and 7 bases from J, leaving 12 bases between. This CDR3 is CASSPEAGVQPQHF. The CDR3 DNA reads TGTGCCAGCTCACCAGAGGCAGGGGTCCAGCCCCAGCATTTT.

This clonotype was recorded many times. V gene TRBV20-1 combines with J gene TRBJ2-1; D assignment may be TRBD1 or TRBD2 (5 bases each). From germline, CDR1 is DFQATT and CDR2 SNEGSKA (reference sequence). Trimming left V 0 bases short and J 5 bases short, with 20 bases between. This CDR3 is built from 17 residues. The DNA for the CDR3 is TGCAGTGCTAGAGATTCGAGATGGGGGTTAAATAACAATGAGCAGTTCTTC. Translation: CSARDSRWGLNNNEQFF.

This clonotype was counted many times. The chain has TRBV12-3 or TRBV12-4 and TRBJ2-1; D possibly corresponds to TRBD2 (5 bases). This CDR3 is built from 14 residues. V was shortened by 5 bases and J by 0 bases, with 8 bases between the two germline ends. In DNA form, the CDR3 reads TGTGCCAGCAGTACGGACTTCTCCTACAATGAGCAGTTCTTC. Translation: CASSTDFSYNEQFF.

J is TRBJ1-4 and V is TRBV4-3; TRBD1 aligns across 7 bases. Germline CDR1 LGHNA, CDR2 YSLEER. CDR3 size: 20 residues. After removal of 3 bases from V and 0 bases from J, the junction contained 16 bases not matched to a gene. The CDR3 DNA reads as TGCGCCAGCAGCCAGAACACCCTTCCGGGACAGATTGCAACTAATGAAAAACTGTTTTTT. Its translation: CASSQNTLPGQIATNEKLFF.